The 2 T cell receptor beta chains below come from one sample, sequenced in a study of CD8+ T cells in alopecia areata. Sequencing templates came from extracted RNA that was reverse transcribed into cDNA. Sequenced by immunoSEQ multiplex PCR; TCRdb stores in-frame clones only, minus some. The sample lists about 110,000 clones; approximately 50% were seen once. Sequencing used NKG2D-low CD8+ T cells sorted from blood. The source of these receptors is a human donor with alopecia areata.

This chain links TRBV6-6 with TRBJ1-1, with D unclear. Germline V lookup: CDR1 MNHNY, CDR2 SVGAGI (reference sequence). The CDR3 extends over 12 amino acids. V was cut by 4 bases and J by 1 base, with 4 bases left in between. CDR3 loop: CASSSGNTEAFF. The CDR3 region has the DNA TGTGCCAGCAGTTCGGGGAACACTGAAGCTTTCTTT.

This clone was seen a handful of times. The J gene is TRBJ2-1, the V gene TRBV7-6, with D tentatively TRBD1 or TRBD2 (5 bases each). This CDR3 is 14 amino acids long. Germline lookup yields CDR1 SGHVS and CDR2 FNYEAQ. Trimming stripped 3 bases from V and 10 bases from J, with 16 bases between. CDR3 amino acids: CASSLGVASGEQFF. The CDR3 nucleotides read TGTGCCAGCAGCTTGGGGGTAGCTTCGGGGGAGCAGTTCTTC.